Below are 2 T cell receptor beta chains sequenced from a single sample in a study of regulatory T cells in long-lasting Graves disease. Researchers made TCR beta libraries by using iRepertoire HTBI primers and running Arm-PCR on CDR3 regions. TCRdb used MiXCR to reprocess the multiplex PCR reads, holding one entry per CDR3 protein. This sample carries some 250,000 distinct CDR3 sequences, approximately 20% of them seen once, and the ten largest clones take over 20%. Time point of the sample: newly diagnosed GD, antithyroid drugs for less than 3 months. TCR sequences were obtained from RNA taken from PBMCs. The sample was peripheral blood mononuclear cells (PBMCs), taken at new diagnosis, from a patient treated with antithyroid drugs. Source of these receptors: a female donor with Graves disease.

At least ten counts were recorded for this clonotype. The chain carries TRBV2 and TRBJ1-2, with a weak D call TRBD1 (6 bases). Trimming left V 7 bases short and J 0 bases short, with 30 bases between. From germline, CDR1 is SNHLY and CDR2 FYNNEI. The CDR3 totals 20 residues. CDR3 loop: CASIAMGPGATGGPNYGYTF. In nucleotides, the CDR3 is TGTGCCAGCATCGCCATGGGTCCAGGGGCTACTGGTGGACCTAACTATGGCTACACCTTC. The full variable domain, completed using reference TRBV2 and TRBJ1-2, is EPEVTQTPSHQVTQMGQEVILRCVPISNHLYFYWYRQILGQKVEFLVSFYNNEISEKSEIFDDQFSVERPDGSNFTLKIRSTKLEDSAMYFCASIAMGPGATGGPNYGYTFGSGTRLTVV.

The chain combines TRBV12-5 with TRBJ1-5, with D tentatively TRBD1 (5 bases). The CDR3 consists of 13 residues. The germline V gene encodes CDR1 LGHNT and CDR2 FRNRAP. Deletions cut 6 bases from V and 4 bases from J, with 10 bases between. The CDR3 loop is CASGWDPNQPQHF. CDR3 bases: TGTGCTAGTGGCTGGGACCCAAATCAGCCCCAGCATTTT.